This is a list of T cell receptor beta chains from one sample in a study of tumor-infiltrating lymphocytes in primary liver carcinoma. TCRdb called the multiplex PCR reads again in MiXCR, with one record for every CDR3 protein. The sample shows some 320,000 distinct CDR3 sequences, more than 55% of them seen only once. Material for sequencing was peripheral blood. The receptor source for this set is a man aged 35 to 55 with primary liver carcinoma and hepatitis B virus infection. Both conserved end residues are trimmed from each CDR3.

j_call v_call cdr3_aa
TRBJ1-3 TRBV11-2 VSSLVQAGNTIY
TRBJ2-7 TRBV12-3/TRBV12-4 ASSLAWDEQY
TRBJ2-3 TRBV29-1 RVDTGTDTQY
TRBJ2-1 TRBV12-3/TRBV12-4 ASRDRMYNEQF
TRBJ2-2 TRBV19 ASRTLPGLAGAAGEMF
TRBJ2-4 TRBV11-2 ASTTSVVAKYIQC
TRBJ2-4 TRBV30 AWSKAGANIQY
TRBJ1-1 TRBV4-1 ASSQGAIGQNTEAF
TRBJ2-2 TRBV11-2 ASSLGTGFPGELF
TRBJ1-2 TRBV5-1 ASSLDGKTTGYT
TRBJ1-4 TRBV5-4 ASGEGQFREKLF
TRBJ1-1 TRBV6-2/TRBV6-3 ASSYSGATAF
TRBJ2-2 TRBV5-1 ASSSGLAPTGELF
TRBJ2-1 TRBV6-2/TRBV6-3 ASSYRKVPTEQF
TRBJ2-1 TRBV10-3 AIGALGEQF
TRBJ1-1 TRBV5-1 ASGRRVGGDTEAF
TRBJ2-7 TRBV5-4 ASSPTSGPYEQY
TRBJ2-1 TRBV6-5 ASSSTSGYSEQF
TRBJ1-6 TRBV12-3/TRBV12-4 ASMLGTDNSPLH
TRBJ1-5 TRBV6-2/TRBV6-3 ASSYSPGGGVGQPQH
TRBJ2-2 TRBV9 ASSVALAGEVGELF
TRBJ1-5 TRBV12-3/TRBV12-4 ASSLRQNNQSQH
TRBJ1-1 TRBV10-1 ASSEQVNAEAF
TRBJ2-3 TRBV4-3 ASSQQFGTDTQY
TRBJ1-5 TRBV12-3/TRBV12-4 ASSLQWGNQPQH
TRBJ2-3 TRBV29-1 RANRDKGGADTQY
TRBJ1-1 TRBV28 ASSSLLTGNRVAF
TRBJ2-1 TRBV7-2 ASSLAYDLDEQF
TRBJ1-2 TRBV4-2 ASSQEGGDVRNYNYGYT
TRBJ2-1 TRBV4-2 ASSQDGAGSARQF
TRBJ2-7 TRBV7-2 ASSLGANYEQY
TRBJ2-3 TRBV6-1 ASSPTAHSTDTQY
TRBJ2-7 TRBV20-1 SARSLGSGSLEQY
TRBJ1-6 TRBV28 ASRRGTDNSPLH
TRBJ2-1 TRBV14 ASSRTTRSSGVFNEQF
TRBJ1-4 TRBV29-1 SVAGTDEKLF
TRBJ2-1 TRBV29-1 SVGLGVYEQF
TRBJ2-2 TRBV11-3 ASSMTSLTGELF
TRBJ2-3 TRBV11-1 DSSPGTGPVTQY
TRBJ1-1 TRBV7-9 ASSPKSGNTEAF
TRBJ2-1 TRBV6-5 ASSSIKGDEQF